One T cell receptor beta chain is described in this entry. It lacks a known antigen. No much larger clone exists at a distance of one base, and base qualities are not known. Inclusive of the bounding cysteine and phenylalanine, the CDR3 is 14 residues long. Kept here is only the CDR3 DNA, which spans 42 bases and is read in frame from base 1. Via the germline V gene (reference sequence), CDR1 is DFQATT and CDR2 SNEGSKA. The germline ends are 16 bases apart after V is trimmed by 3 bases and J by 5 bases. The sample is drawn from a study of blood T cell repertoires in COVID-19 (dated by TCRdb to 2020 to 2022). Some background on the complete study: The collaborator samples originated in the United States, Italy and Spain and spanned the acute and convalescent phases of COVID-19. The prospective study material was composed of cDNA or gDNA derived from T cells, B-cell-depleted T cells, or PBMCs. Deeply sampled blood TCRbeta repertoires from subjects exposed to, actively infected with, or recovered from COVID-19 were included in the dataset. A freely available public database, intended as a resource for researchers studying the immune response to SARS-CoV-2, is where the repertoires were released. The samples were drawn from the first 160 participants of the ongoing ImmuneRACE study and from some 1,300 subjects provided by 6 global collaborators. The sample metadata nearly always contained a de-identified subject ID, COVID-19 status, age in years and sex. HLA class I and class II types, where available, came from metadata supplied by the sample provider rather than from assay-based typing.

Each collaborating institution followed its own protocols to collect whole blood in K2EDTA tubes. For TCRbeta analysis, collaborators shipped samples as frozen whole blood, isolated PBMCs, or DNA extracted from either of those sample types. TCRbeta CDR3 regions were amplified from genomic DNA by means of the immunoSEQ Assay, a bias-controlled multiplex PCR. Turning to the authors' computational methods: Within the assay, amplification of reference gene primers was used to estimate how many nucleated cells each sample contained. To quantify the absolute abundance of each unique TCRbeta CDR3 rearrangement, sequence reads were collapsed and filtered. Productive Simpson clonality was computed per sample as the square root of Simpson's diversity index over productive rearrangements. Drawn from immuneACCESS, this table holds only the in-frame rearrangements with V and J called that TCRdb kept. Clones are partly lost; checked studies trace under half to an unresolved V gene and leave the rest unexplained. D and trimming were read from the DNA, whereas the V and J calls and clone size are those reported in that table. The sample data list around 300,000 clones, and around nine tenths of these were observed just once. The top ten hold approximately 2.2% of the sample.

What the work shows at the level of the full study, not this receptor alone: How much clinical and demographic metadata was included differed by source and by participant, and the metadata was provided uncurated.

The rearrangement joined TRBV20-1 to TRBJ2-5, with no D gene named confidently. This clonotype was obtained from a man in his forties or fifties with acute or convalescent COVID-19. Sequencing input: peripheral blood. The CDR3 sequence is CSASGPGVAETQYF. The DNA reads TGCAGTGCTAGTGGGCCCGGAGTGGCCGAGACCCAGTACTTC.